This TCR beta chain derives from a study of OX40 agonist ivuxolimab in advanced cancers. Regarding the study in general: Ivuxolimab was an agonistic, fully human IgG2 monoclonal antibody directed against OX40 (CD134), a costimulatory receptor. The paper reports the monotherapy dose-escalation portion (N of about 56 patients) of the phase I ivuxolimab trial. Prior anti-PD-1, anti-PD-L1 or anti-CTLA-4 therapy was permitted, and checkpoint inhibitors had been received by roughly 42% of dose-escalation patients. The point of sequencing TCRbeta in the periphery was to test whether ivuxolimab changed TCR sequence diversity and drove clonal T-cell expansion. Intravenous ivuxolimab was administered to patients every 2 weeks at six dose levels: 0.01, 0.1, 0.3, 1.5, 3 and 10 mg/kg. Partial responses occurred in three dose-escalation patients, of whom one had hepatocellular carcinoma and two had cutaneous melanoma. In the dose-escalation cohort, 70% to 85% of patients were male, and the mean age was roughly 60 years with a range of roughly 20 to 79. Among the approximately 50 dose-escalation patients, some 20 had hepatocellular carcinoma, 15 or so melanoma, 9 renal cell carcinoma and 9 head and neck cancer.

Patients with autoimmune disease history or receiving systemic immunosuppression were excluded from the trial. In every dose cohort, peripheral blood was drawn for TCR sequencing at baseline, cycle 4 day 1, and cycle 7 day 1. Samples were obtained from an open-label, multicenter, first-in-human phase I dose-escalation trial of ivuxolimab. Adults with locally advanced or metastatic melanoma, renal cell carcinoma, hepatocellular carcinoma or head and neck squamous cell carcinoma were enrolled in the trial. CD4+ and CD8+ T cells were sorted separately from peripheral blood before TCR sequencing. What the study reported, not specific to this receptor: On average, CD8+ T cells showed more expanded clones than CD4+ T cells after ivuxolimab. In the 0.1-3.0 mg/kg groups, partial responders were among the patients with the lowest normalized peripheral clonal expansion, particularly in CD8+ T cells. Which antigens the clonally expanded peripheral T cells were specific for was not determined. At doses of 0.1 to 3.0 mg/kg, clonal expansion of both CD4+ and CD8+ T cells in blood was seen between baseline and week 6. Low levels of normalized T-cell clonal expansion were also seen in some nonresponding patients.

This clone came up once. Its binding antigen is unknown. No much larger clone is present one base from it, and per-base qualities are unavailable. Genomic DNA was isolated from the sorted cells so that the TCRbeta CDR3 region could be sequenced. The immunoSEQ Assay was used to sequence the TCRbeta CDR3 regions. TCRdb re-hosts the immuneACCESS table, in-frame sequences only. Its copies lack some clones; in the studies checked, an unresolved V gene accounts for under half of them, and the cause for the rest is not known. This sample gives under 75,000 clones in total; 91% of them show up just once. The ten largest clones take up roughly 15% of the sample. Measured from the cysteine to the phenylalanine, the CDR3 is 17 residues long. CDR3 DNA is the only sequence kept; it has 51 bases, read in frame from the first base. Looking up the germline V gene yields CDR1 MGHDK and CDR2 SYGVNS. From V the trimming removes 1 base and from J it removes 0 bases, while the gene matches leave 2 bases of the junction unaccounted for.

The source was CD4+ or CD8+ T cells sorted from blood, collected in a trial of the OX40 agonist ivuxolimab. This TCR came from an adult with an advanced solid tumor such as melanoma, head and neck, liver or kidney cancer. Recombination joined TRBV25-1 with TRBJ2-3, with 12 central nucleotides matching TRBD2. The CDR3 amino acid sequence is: CASSEWTSGASTDTQYF. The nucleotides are TGTGCCAGCAGTGAATGGACTAGCGGGGCTAGCACAGATACGCAGTATTTT. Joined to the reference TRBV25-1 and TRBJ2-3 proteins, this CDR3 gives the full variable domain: EADIYQTPRYLVIGTGKKITLECSQTMGHDKMYWYQQDPGMELHLIHYSYGVNSTEKGDLSSESTVSRIRTEHFPLTLESARPSHTSQYLCASSEWTSGASTDTQYFGPGTRLTVL.